A selection of T cell receptor beta chains follows, all from one sample in a study of OX40 agonist ivuxolimab in advanced cancers. The data were produced by immunoSEQ multiplex PCR, yet TCRdb's version contains in-frame clones alone and is incomplete. The sample holds some 40,000 clones, about 89% seen once. Material: CD4+ or CD8+ T cells sorted from blood, obtained in a trial of the OX40 agonist ivuxolimab. These receptor sequences come from an adult with an advanced solid tumor such as melanoma, head and neck, liver or kidney cancer. CDR3s include the opening cysteine and the closing phenylalanine or tryptophan. A D gene is named only where the DNA matches it firmly. Size tells how often a clone was seen (once, few, many) or the class of an expanded clone, and some rows leave it out.

abundance	d_gene	v_gene	j_gene	CDR3aa	CDR3nt
-	-	TRBV6-5	TRBJ2-5	CASSYSTPEETQYF	TGTGCCAGCAGTTACTCGACGCCTGAAGAGACCCAGTACTTC
-	-	TRBV5-4	TRBJ2-3	CASSFEGDRTDTQYF	TGTGCCAGCAGCTTTGAGGGGGATCGCACAGATACGCAGTATTTT
-	TRBD1	TRBV5-1	TRBJ1-1	CASSLDPGGTEAFF	TGCGCCAGCAGCTTGGACCCAGGGGGCACTGAAGCTTTCTTT
-	TRBD1	TRBV10-2	TRBJ2-7	CASSEGTGARSNYEQYF	TGCGCCAGCAGTGAAGGGACAGGGGCTCGCAGCAACTACGAGCAGTACTTC
-	-	TRBV6-1	TRBJ2-7	CASRGTGTPNYEQYF	TGTGCCAGCAGGGGTACCGGGACTCCGAACTACGAGCAGTACTTC
-	-	TRBV2	TRBJ1-5	CASSTEFQNQPQHF	TGTGCCAGCAGTACAGAGTTTCAGAATCAGCCCCAGCATTTT
-	-	TRBV7-6	TRBJ1-4	CASSLPGLGEKLFF	TGTGCCAGCAGCTTACCGGGGTTGGGTGAAAAACTGTTTTTT
-	-	TRBV7-9	TRBJ1-2	CASSPRIDSDGYTF	TGTGCCAGCAGCCCCCGCATCGATTCAGATGGCTACACCTTC
-	TRBD2	TRBV7-7	TRBJ2-1	CASSLRLAEEQFF	TGTGCTAGCAGCTTGAGGCTAGCGGAGGAGCAGTTCTTC
-	-	TRBV6-1	TRBJ2-2	CASSWGDTGELFF	TGTGCCAGCAGCTGGGGGGACACCGGGGAGCTGTTTTTT
-	-	TRBV28	TRBJ1-1	CASSLAGTLGGGTEAFF	TGTGCCAGCAGTTTAGCCGGGACGCTCGGAGGGGGCACTGAAGCTTTCTTT
-	-	TRBV11-1	TRBJ2-5	CASSLELSGEQYF	TGTGCCAGCAGCTTAGAGCTCTCGGGGGAGCAGTACTTC
-	-	TRBV9	TRBJ2-3	CASSYGSESGTDTQYF	TGTGCCAGCAGCTACGGCTCGGAATCGGGCACAGATACGCAGTATTTT
-	TRBD1	TRBV4-3	TRBJ1-2	CASSRDRGADYGYTF	TGCGCCAGCAGCCGCGACAGGGGGGCGGACTATGGCTACACCTTC
-	TRBD2	TRBV27	TRBJ2-7	CASSDPSGGPSYEQYF	TGTGCCAGCAGCGATCCGAGCGGGGGCCCCTCCTACGAGCAGTACTTC
-	TRBD1	TRBV27	TRBJ2-4	CASSTRDRGAKNIQYF	TGTGCCAGCAGTACCCGGGACAGGGGCGCCAAAAACATTCAGTACTTC
-	-	TRBV5-4	TRBJ2-7	CASSLHGQAYEQYF	TGTGCCAGCAGCCTTCATGGCCAGGCCTACGAGCAGTACTTC
-	-	TRBV10-3	TRBJ1-1	CAISESSGVNTEAFF	TGTGCCATCAGTGAGTCGTCAGGGGTGAACACTGAAGCTTTCTTT
-	-	TRBV11-3	TRBJ1-1	CASSLAPQREAFF	TGTGCCAGCAGCTTAGCCCCCCAACGTGAAGCTTTCTTT
-	-	TRBV2	TRBJ2-5	CASRGFVRGQYQETQYF	TGTGCCAGCAGGGGGTTTGTGCGTGGACAGTACCAAGAGACCCAGTACTTC
-	-	TRBV19	TRBJ1-3	CASSIGPGNSGNTIYF	TGTGCCAGTAGTATCGGCCCTGGGAACTCTGGAAACACCATATATTTT
-	-	TRBV15	TRBJ2-6	CATSRGANVLTF	TGTGCCACCAGCAGAGGGGCCAACGTCCTGACTTTC
-	-	TRBV10-3	TRBJ1-4	CAIQFATNEKLFF	TGTGCCATTCAGTTCGCAACTAATGAAAAACTGTTTTTT
-	TRBD1	TRBV5-1	TRBJ2-7	CASSPGTEIYEQYF	TGCGCCAGCAGCCCCGGGACAGAAATTTACGAGCAGTACTTC
-	-	TRBV6-5	TRBJ1-1	CASSYSGAMNTEAFF	TGTGCCAGCAGTTACTCAGGCGCTATGAACACTGAAGCTTTCTTT
-	TRBD1	TRBV27	TRBJ2-1	CASSSRDRSLISSYNEQFF	TGTGCCAGCAGTTCCCGGGACAGGTCTTTGATAAGCTCCTACAATGAGCAGTTCTTC
-	-	TRBV4-2	TRBJ1-1	CASSPPGGWISEAFF	TGTGCCAGCAGCCCCCCCGGAGGGTGGATTAGTGAAGCTTTCTTT
-	-	TRBV5-1	TRBJ2-3	CASSKDPGTTDTQYF	TGCGCCAGCAGCAAGGACCCGGGTACCACAGATACGCAGTATTTT
-	-	TRBV6-4	TRBJ1-5	CVSSLDSNQPQHF	TGTGTCAGCAGCCTGGACAGCAATCAGCCCCAGCATTTT
-	-	TRBV6-1	TRBJ2-1	CASSARWGEQFF	TGTGCCAGCAGTGCTCGGTGGGGTGAGCAGTTCTTC
-	TRBD1	TRBV9	TRBJ1-1	CASSASGQGGAFF	TGTGCCAGCAGCGCGTCGGGACAGGGGGGCGCTTTCTTT
-	TRBD2	TRBV5-4	TRBJ2-3	CATLQGGGGLFSDTQYF	TGTGCCACCCTACAAGGCGGGGGGGGACTTTTCTCAGATACGCAGTATTTT
-	-	TRBV10-1	TRBJ1-1	CASSESGAAEAFF	TGCGCCAGCAGTGAGTCAGGGGCAGCTGAAGCTTTCTTT
-	-	TRBV18	TRBJ2-3	CASSPRYSGTDTQYF	TGTGCCAGCTCCCCGAGATACTCCGGCACAGATACGCAGTATTTT
-	TRBD2	TRBV18	TRBJ2-7	CASSPIGGANEQYF	TGTGCCAGCTCACCGATCGGGGGGGCCAACGAGCAGTACTTC
-	-	TRBV7-2	TRBJ2-3	CASSELVVDTQYF	TGTGCCAGCTCGGAACTAGTGGTAGATACGCAGTATTTT
-	-	TRBV9	TRBJ1-4	CASSVEAVTTEKLFF	TGTGCCAGCAGCGTAGAGGCAGTGACAACAGAAAAACTGTTTTTT
-	TRBD1	TRBV6-6	TRBJ1-3	CASSFKGQGLNTIYF	TGTGCCAGCAGTTTCAAGGGACAGGGTTTAAACACCATATATTTT
-	TRBD1	TRBV29-1	TRBJ1-1	CSVSGQGAVNTEAFF	TGCAGCGTGTCTGGACAGGGGGCTGTGAACACTGAAGCTTTCTTT
-	TRBD1	TRBV7-3	TRBJ2-1	CASSIDRGEQFF	TGTGCCAGCAGCATAGACAGGGGTGAGCAGTTCTTC
few	TRBD2	TRBV5-5	TRBJ2-7	CASSRLAGSSYEQYF	TGTGCCAGCAGCCGACTAGCGGGGTCTTCCTACGAGCAGTACTTC
-	TRBD1	TRBV7-2	TRBJ2-7	CASSGHRGDEQYF	TGTGCCAGCAGCGGCCACAGGGGAGACGAGCAGTACTTC
-	TRBD2	TRBV7-3	TRBJ2-2	CASSLLAGATGELFF	TGTGCCAGCAGCTTACTAGCGGGGGCTACCGGGGAGCTGTTTTTT
-	-	TRBV5-1	TRBJ2-1	CASSLASANYNEQFF	TGCGCCAGCAGCTTGGCGTCTGCCAACTACAATGAGCAGTTCTTC
-	TRBD1	TRBV7-2	TRBJ2-1	CASSDRDRAKVWQFF	TGTGCCAGCAGTGACCGGGACAGGGCCAAAGTGTGGCAGTTCTTC
-	TRBD1	TRBV28	TRBJ1-5	CASSSSAGGSQPQHF	TGTGCCAGCAGTTCCTCGGCAGGGGGCAGTCAGCCCCAGCATTTT
-	-	TRBV5-1	TRBJ2-7	CASTLAGHTGYEQYF	TGCGCCAGCACCCTAGCCGGGCACACCGGCTACGAGCAGTACTTC
-	-	TRBV6-5	TRBJ2-1	CATCGSRDEQFF	TGTGCCACCTGTGGTAGCAGGGATGAGCAGTTCTTC
-	-	TRBV7-2	TRBJ2-2	CASSPGQKRSGELFF	TGTGCCAGCAGCCCCGGACAGAAGAGGAGCGGGGAGCTGTTTTTT
-	TRBD2	TRBV9	TRBJ2-4	CASSVGGTSGGNIQYF	TGTGCCAGCAGCGTAGGAGGGACTAGCGGGGGGAACATTCAGTACTTC